This T cell receptor (beta chain) came from a study of shared clonotypes between healthy human individuals. The CDR3 loop spans 19 amino acids. J was trimmed by 6 bases and V by 1 base; bases with no gene match: 16. From germline, CDR1 is GTSNPN and CDR2 SVGIG (reference sequence). Some clones are missing from TCRdb's copy, which holds only in-frame ones; the method was immunoSEQ multiplex PCR. The sample records 2.5 million or so clones, roughly nine tenths being singletons. The chain joins TRBV30 to TRBJ2-1; 12 bases map to TRBD1. The TCR was taken from a young man in good health. Sequenced material: naive CD4+ T cells sorted from blood. The subset here: CD45RA+ positively selected. CDR3 DNA sequence: TGTGCCTGGAGTGCGGGGACAGGGGGCTTCGGCGGGAGATTCAATGAGCAGTTCTTC. Amino acid sequence: CAWSAGTGGFGGRFNEQFF.